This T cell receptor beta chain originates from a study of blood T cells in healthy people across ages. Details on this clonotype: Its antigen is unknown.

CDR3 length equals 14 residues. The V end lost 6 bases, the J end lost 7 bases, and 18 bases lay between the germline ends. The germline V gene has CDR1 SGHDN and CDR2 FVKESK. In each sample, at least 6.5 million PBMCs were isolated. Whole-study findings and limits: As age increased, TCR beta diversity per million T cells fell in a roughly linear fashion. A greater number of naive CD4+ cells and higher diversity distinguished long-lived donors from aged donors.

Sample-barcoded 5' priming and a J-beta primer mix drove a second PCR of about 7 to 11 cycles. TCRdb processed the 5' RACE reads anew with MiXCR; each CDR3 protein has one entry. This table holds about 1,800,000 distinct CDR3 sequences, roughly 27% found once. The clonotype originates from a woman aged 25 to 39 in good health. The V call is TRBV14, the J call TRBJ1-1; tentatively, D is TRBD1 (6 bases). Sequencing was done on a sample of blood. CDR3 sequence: CASRSSQGRFEAFF. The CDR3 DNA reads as TGTGCCAGCAGGTCCAGCCAGGGGAGATTTGAAGCTTTCTTT.